These 23 T cell receptor beta chains were all obtained from the same sample, sequenced in a study of spatial heterogeneity in lung cancer. The time point here: sample taken at primary tumor resection. A single record per CDR3 protein comes from TCRdb applying MiXCR to the 5' RACE reads. This table holds around 48,000 distinct CDR3 sequences, about 5.8% found once. Material: PBMCs, obtained at surgery. These receptors came from a male donor with early-stage non-small cell lung cancer.

This clonotype was counted many times. The rearrangement links TRBV29-1 to TRBJ1-2; 9 bases match TRBD1. The ends lost 3 bases at V and 2 bases at J; junction bases unmatched: 1. CDR3 length: 13 residues. CDR1 is SQVTM and CDR2 is ANQGSEA in the germline V gene. CDR3 residues: CSVEGQGNYGYTF. DNA for the CDR3: TGCAGCGTTGAGGGACAGGGAAACTATGGCTACACCTTC.

CDR3 DNA sequence: TGTGCCTGGAGGATGACCCCTGGAACTGAAGCTTTCTTT. Its translation: CAWRMTPGTEAFF. This sequence joins TRBV30 and TRBJ1-1; D unresolved. The CDR3 extends over 13 amino acids. CDR1 and CDR2 (germline): GTSNPN, SVGIG (reference sequence). The V and J ends lost 3 bases and 5 bases respectively, with 13 bases between them.

This clonotype was seen at least ten times. This chain uses TRBV6-6 with TRBJ1-1; D possibly corresponds to TRBD1 (6 bases). In germline, CDR1 is MNHNY, CDR2 SVGAGI (reference sequence). Trimming pared 0 bases from V and 1 base from J, leaving 12 bases between. This CDR3 spans 16 amino acids. CDR3 residues: CASSYSVGAGNTEAFF. For the CDR3, the DNA is TGTGCCAGCAGTTACTCTGTGGGGGCAGGGAACACTGAAGCTTTCTTT.

The sample holds many counts of this clonotype. The chain carries TRBV9 and TRBJ2-4, with TRBD2 matching over 7 bases. This CDR3 comprises 15 residues. Losses at the gene ends were 0 bases for V and 8 bases for J; bases not matched to a gene: 8. CDR1 and CDR2 from the germline V gene are SGDLS and YYNGEE. The CDR3 DNA reads TGTGCCAGCAGCGTAGGGGAGGGCCTCGGGGACATTCAGTACTTC. Translation: CASSVGEGLGDIQYF. The whole variable domain, remainder taken from reference TRBV9 and TRBJ2-4, is DSGVTQTPKHLITATGQRVTLRCSPRSGDLSVYWYQQSLDQGLQFLIQYYNGEERAKGNILERFSAQQFPDLHSELNLSSLELGDSALYFCASSVGEGLGDIQYFGAGTRLSVL.

This clonotype was seen ten or more times. The V call is TRBV2, the J call TRBJ2-6, with no clear D. V lost 3 bases and J lost 0, with 12 bases in between. Germline V gives CDR1 SNHLY, CDR2 FYNNEI. The CDR3 is 17 residues long. The CDR3 here is CASSEMGGRSGANVLTF. In DNA form, the CDR3 reads TGTGCCAGCAGTGAGATGGGCGGCCGCTCTGGGGCCAACGTCCTGACTTTC.

This clonotype was recorded many times. The rearrangement links TRBV9 to TRBJ2-1; 15 positions match TRBD2. The junction had 3 bases not matched to a gene; V was cut back by 3 bases and J by 8 bases. Germline values: CDR1 SGDLS, CDR2 YYNGEE. This CDR3 is built from 15 residues. In nucleotides, the CDR3 is TGTGCCAGCAGCGAGGGACTAGCGGGAGGAGATGAGCAGTTCTTC. It specifies CASSEGLAGGDEQFF.

This clonotype showed up just a few times. J is TRBJ2-5 and V is TRBV10-3; D possibly corresponds to TRBD2 (6 bases). Per germline, CDR1 ENHRY and CDR2 SYGVKD. This CDR3 comprises 15 residues. With 6 bases removed from V and 1 base from J, the gap between germline ends came to 15 bases. The CDR3 region has the DNA TGTGCCATCAGAGGAGGGGCCCCATTCCAAGAGACCCAGTACTTC. Protein product: CAIRGGAPFQETQYF.

The genes are TRBV30 and TRBJ1-3; no clear D gene. This CDR3 contains 13 residues. The V gene lost 5 bases and the J gene lost 7 bases, with 15 bases spanning the gap. The V gene's germline CDR1 is GTSNPN and CDR2 SVGIG (reference sequence). Written as DNA, the CDR3 is TGTGCCTGGGGTCCCACCCTACGGAACACCATATATTTT. Protein product: CAWGPTLRNTIYF.

This clonotype was detected many times. The chain is built from TRBV7-8 and TRBJ2-1; 15 nucleotides match TRBD2. Germline CDR1 and CDR2: SGHVS and FQNEAQ. This CDR3 is built from 14 residues. J lost 9 bases, V lost 5 bases, and 2 bases had no gene match. The DNA for the CDR3 is TGTGCCAGCAGCGGACTAGCGGGAGGGGGTGAGCAGTTCTTC. It is translated as CASSGLAGGGEQFF. The complete variable domain, with remaining parts taken from reference TRBV7-8 and TRBJ2-1, reads GAGVSQSPRYKVAKRGQDVALRCDPISGHVSLFWYQQALGQGPEFLTYFQNEAQLDKSGLPSDRFFAERPEGSVSTLKIQRTQQEDSAVYLCASSGLAGGGEQFFGPGTRLTVL.

This clonotype has ten or more counts. The V gene is TRBV12-3 or TRBV12-4, the J gene TRBJ2-2; D may be TRBD1 or TRBD2 (5 bases each). The CDR3 loop spans 16 amino acids. The V end lost 6 bases, the J end lost 0 bases, and 14 bases lay between the germline ends. CDR3 amino acids: CASRGVEFANTGELFF. CDR3 in DNA: TGTGCCAGCAGGGGGGTCGAGTTCGCGAACACCGGGGAGCTGTTTTTT.

This clonotype was recorded many times. The genes are TRBV7-8 and TRBJ2-5; D is unclear. Trimming shortened V by 0 bases and J by 0 bases, and 17 bases separated the two germline ends. Germline V gene data show CDR1 as SGHVS and CDR2 as FQNEAQ. The CDR3 runs to 18 residues. CDR3 sequence: CASSLAPPGWTNQETQYF. The CDR3 DNA sequence: TGTGCCAGCAGCTTAGCGCCCCCTGGGTGGACCAACCAAGAGACCCAGTACTTC.

Only a few counts were recorded for this clonotype. The rearrangement uses TRBV20-1 and TRBJ2-5; 14 positions match TRBD2. CDR3 length equals 16 residues. The germline gives CDR1 DFQATT, CDR2 SNEGSKA (reference sequence). Germline trimming cut 1 base from V and 1 base from J; bases unmatched to any gene: 2. The CDR3: CSARGLAGGAQETQYF. CDR3 sequence (DNA): TGCAGTGCTAGAGGACTAGCGGGAGGGGCCCAAGAGACCCAGTACTTC.

The chain joins TRBV6-4 to TRBJ1-6; unclear D gene. The CDR3 extends over 10 amino acids. Germline values: CDR1 MRHNA, CDR2 SNTAGT. V gave up 8 bases and J gave up 14 bases, with 10 bases separating them. CDR3 residues: CASPREALHF. The CDR3 DNA sequence: TGTGCCAGCCCACGTGAGGCCCTCCACTTT.

The table lists this clonotype with many counts. The chain is built from TRBV5-1 and TRBJ2-6; D is possibly TRBD2 (6 bases). V was shortened by 0 bases and J by 0 bases, with 13 bases between the two germline ends. CDR3 size: 18 residues. CDR1 SGHRS and CDR2 YFSETQ come from the germline V gene. CDR3 DNA sequence: TGCGCCAGCAGCTTGGACAGGACTACCTTCTCTGGGGCCAACGTCCTGACTTTC. Translation: CASSLDRTTFSGANVLTF.

The table lists this clonotype with many counts. The V call is TRBV7-9, the J call TRBJ2-7, with unresolved D. The ends were cut back, 2 bases at V and 3 bases at J, with 2 bases in the middle. This CDR3 comprises 11 residues. From germline, CDR1 is SEHNR and CDR2 FQNEAQ (reference sequence). The CDR3, as DNA: TGTGCCAGCAGCTTACTCTACGAGCAGTACTTC. Its translation: CASSLLYEQYF.

This clonotype occurred many times. The chain couples TRBV12-3 or TRBV12-4 to TRBJ1-5; D is ambiguous. The CDR3 is 14 amino acids. V shed 3 bases and J shed 3 bases, with 9 bases lying between them. The chain's CDR3 is CASSLHDINQPQHF. The CDR3 coding sequence is TGTGCCAGCAGTTTGCATGACATCAATCAGCCCCAGCATTTT.

This clonotype was observed once. A read error may explain this, as a much larger clone is one base away. The chain has TRBV7-2 and TRBJ2-2; possibly TRBD1 for D (6 bases). The CDR3 runs to 16 residues. Germline values: CDR1 SGHTA, CDR2 FQGNSA. The CDR3 DNA is TGTGCCAGCAGCTTCCCCACAGTTCGGGACACCAGGGAGCTGTTTTTT. Amino acids: CASSFPTVRDTRELFF.

This clonotype was recorded at least ten times. CDR3 nucleotides: TGCGCCAGCAGCTTGGGACTAGCGGCACTGGGGGAGACCCAGTACTTC. This encodes CASSLGLAALGETQYF. The genes are TRBV5-1 and TRBJ2-5, with TRBD2 matching 9 bases. Trimming took 0 bases from V and 5 from J; bases not matched to a gene: 8. This CDR3 spans 16 amino acids. Germline CDR1 and CDR2: SGHRS and YFSETQ.

At least ten counts were recorded for this clonotype. The V call is TRBV7-2, the J call TRBJ2-2, with D maybe TRBD1 (5 bases). Trimming left V 5 bases short and J 1 base short, with 8 bases between. Germline CDR1 reads SGHTA; CDR2 reads FQGNSA. The CDR3 spans 14 residues. This CDR3 is CASSLTGNTGELFF. CDR3 nucleotide sequence: TGTGCCAGCAGCCTCACAGGGAACACCGGGGAGCTGTTTTTT. Full variable domain (remainder filled in from reference TRBV7-2 and TRBJ2-2): GAGVSQSPSNKVTEKGKDVELRCDPISGHTALYWYRQSLGQGLEFLIYFQGNSAPDKSGLPSDRFSAERTGGSVSTLTIQRTQQEDSAVYLCASSLTGNTGELFFGEGSRLTVL.

This clonotype was counted many times. This chain connects TRBV29-1 to TRBJ2-2, with TRBD1 matching over 8 bases. The germline gives CDR1 SQVTM, CDR2 ANQGSEA. V was pared by 2 bases and J by 6 bases, with 14 bases of the junction left unmatched. The CDR3 is made up of 17 amino acids. The CDR3 is CSVESLSRTGYAGELFF. DNA for the CDR3: TGCAGCGTTGAAAGTCTCTCTCGGACAGGGTACGCCGGGGAGCTGTTTTTT.

This clonotype was observed many times. This chain joins TRBV20-1 and TRBJ2-3, with TRBD2 as a possible D gene (6 bases). CDR1 and CDR2 from the germline V gene are DFQATT and SNEGSKA (reference sequence). The CDR3 spans 14 residues. Trimming removed 3 bases from V and 2 bases from J, with 12 bases in between. The CDR3 nucleotides are TGCAGTGCTAGGTGGCGGGGCTACACAGATACGCAGTATTTT. Its translation is CSARWRGYTDTQYF.

This clonotype has at least ten counts. The CDR3 region is CASSQEELAGGTGELFF. In DNA form, the CDR3 reads TGCGCCAGCAGCCAAGAAGAACTAGCGGGAGGCACCGGGGAGCTGTTTTTT. V and J are TRBV4-1 and TRBJ2-2, with 12 bases that match TRBD2. This CDR3 has 17 amino acids. CDR1 is MGHRA, CDR2 YSYEKL, per germline. V was clipped by 0 bases and J by 4 bases; unmatched bases: 3.

This clonotype was seen ten or more times. No conserved phenylalanine or tryptophan ends this CDR3, so it is likely a read error. Because the CDR3's place on the DNA is in doubt, the DNA is left out and the CDR3 is given as listed by TCRdb. V and J are TRBV4-3 and TRBJ2-7; the table's D call TRBD1 went unverified against the DNA. The CDR3 has 10 amino acids, counting both end residues. CDR1 is LGHNA and CDR2 is YSLEER in the germline V gene. The CDR3 spells CASSQAPLKP.